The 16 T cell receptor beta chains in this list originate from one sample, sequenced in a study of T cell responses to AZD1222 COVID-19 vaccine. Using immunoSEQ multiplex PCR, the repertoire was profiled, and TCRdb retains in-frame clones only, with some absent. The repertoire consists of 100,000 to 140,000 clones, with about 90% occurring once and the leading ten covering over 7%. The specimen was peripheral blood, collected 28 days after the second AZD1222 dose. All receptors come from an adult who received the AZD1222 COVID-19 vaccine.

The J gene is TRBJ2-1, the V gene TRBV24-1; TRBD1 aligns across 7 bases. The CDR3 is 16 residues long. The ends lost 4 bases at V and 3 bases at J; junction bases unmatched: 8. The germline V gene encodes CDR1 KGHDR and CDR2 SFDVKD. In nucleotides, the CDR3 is TGTGCCACCAGTGACCGAACAGGGGCCGACTACAATGAGCAGTTCTTC. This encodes CATSDRTGADYNEQFF.

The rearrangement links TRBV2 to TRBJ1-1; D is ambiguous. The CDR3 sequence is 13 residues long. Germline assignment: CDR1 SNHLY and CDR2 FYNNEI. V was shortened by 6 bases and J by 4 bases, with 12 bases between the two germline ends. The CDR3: CASRGRRGTEAFF. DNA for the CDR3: TGTGCCAGCAGAGGCAGGCGGGGCACTGAAGCTTTCTTT.

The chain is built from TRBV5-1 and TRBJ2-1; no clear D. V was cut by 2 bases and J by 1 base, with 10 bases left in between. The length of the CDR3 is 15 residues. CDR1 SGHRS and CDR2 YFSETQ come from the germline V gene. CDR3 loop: CASSLGIRSYNEQFF. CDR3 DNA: TGCGCCAGCAGCTTAGGGATTAGGTCCTACAATGAGCAGTTCTTC. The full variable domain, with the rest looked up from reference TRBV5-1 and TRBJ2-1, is KAGVTQTPRYLIKTRGQQVTLSCSPISGHRSVSWYQQTPGQGLQFLFEYFSETQRNKGNFPGRFSGRQFSNSRSEMNVSTLELGDSALYLCASSLGIRSYNEQFFGPGTRLTVL.

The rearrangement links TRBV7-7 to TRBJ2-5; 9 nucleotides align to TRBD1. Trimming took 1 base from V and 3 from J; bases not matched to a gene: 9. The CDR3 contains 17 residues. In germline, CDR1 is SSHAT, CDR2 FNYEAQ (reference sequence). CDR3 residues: CASSLGLGQGFEETQYF. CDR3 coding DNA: TGTGCCAGCAGCTTAGGATTGGGACAGGGATTCGAAGAGACCCAGTACTTC.

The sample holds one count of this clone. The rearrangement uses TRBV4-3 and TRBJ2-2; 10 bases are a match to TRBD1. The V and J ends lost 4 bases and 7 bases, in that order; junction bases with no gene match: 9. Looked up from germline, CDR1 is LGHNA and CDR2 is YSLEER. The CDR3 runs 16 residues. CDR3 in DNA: TGCGCCAGCAGCCGCTGGACAGGGGGTCGCGGCGGGGAGCTGTTTTTT. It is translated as CASSRWTGGRGGELFF.

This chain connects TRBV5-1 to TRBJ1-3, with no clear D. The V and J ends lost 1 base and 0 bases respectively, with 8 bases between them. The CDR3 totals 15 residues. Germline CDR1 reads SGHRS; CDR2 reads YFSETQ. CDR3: CASSLSSVSGNTIYF. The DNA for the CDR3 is TGCGCCAGCAGCTTGTCGTCAGTCTCTGGAAACACCATATATTTT.

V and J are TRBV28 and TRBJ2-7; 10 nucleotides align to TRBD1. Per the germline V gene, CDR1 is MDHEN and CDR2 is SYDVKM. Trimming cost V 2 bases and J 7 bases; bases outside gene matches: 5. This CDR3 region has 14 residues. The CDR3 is CASSLRQGAREQYF. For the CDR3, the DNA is TGTGCCAGCAGTTTAAGACAGGGGGCGAGGGAGCAGTACTTC.

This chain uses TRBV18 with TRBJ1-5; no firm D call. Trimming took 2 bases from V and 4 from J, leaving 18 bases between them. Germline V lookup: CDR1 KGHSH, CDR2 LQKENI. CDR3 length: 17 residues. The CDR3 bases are TGTGCCAGCTCACCAGGGGTAGGGCCCAACTTGAATCAGCCCCAGCATTTT. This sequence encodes CASSPGVGPNLNQPQHF.

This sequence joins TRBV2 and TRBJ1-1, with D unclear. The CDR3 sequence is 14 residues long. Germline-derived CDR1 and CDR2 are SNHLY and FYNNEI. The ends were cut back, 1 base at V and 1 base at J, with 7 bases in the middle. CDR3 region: CASSEGQANTEAFF. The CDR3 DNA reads TGTGCCAGCAGTGAAGGGCAAGCGAACACTGAAGCTTTCTTT.

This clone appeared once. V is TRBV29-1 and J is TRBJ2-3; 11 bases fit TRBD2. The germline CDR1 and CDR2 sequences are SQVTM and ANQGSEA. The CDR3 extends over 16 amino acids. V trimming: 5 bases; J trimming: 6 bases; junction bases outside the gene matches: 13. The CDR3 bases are TGCAGCGTTTCTCTACTAGCGGGGGCCACGGGGGATACGCAGTATTTT. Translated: CSVSLLAGATGDTQYF.

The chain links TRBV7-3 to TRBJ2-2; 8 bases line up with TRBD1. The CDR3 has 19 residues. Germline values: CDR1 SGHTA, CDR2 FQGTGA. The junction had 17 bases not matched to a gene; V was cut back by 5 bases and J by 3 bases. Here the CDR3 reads CASSPIVRTGREYTGELFF. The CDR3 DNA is TGTGCCAGCAGCCCCATAGTCCGGACAGGGCGAGAGTACACCGGGGAGCTGTTTTTT.

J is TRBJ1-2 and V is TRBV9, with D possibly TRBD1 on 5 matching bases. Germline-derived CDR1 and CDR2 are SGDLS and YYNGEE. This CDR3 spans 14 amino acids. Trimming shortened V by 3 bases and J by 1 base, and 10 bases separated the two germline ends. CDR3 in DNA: TGTGCCAGCAGCGCGGGGGACTATAACTATGGCTACACCTTC. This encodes CASSAGDYNYGYTF.

Here the CDR3 reads CASSAWTGGTDEQFF. The DNA of the CDR3 is TGCGCCAGCAGCGCATGGACAGGGGGTACGGATGAGCAGTTCTTC. The chain is built from TRBV5-1 and TRBJ2-1, with 10 bases matching TRBD1. After removal of 4 bases from V and 8 bases from J, the junction contained 9 bases not matched to a gene. CDR3 size: 15 residues. From germline, CDR1 is SGHRS and CDR2 YFSETQ. Full variable domain (remainder filled in from reference TRBV5-1 and TRBJ2-1): KAGVTQTPRYLIKTRGQQVTLSCSPISGHRSVSWYQQTPGQGLQFLFEYFSETQRNKGNFPGRFSGRQFSNSRSEMNVSTLELGDSALYLCASSAWTGGTDEQFFGPGTRLTVL.

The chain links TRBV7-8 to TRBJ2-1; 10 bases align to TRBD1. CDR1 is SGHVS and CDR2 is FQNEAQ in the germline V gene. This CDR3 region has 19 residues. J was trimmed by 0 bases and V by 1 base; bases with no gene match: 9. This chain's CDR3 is CASSLVGTGEWSSYNEQFF. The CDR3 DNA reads TGTGCCAGCAGCTTAGTTGGGACAGGGGAGTGGTCCTCCTACAATGAGCAGTTCTTC. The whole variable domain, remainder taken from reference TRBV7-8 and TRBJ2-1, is GAGVSQSPRYKVAKRGQDVALRCDPISGHVSLFWYQQALGQGPEFLTYFQNEAQLDKSGLPSDRFFAERPEGSVSTLKIQRTQQEDSAVYLCASSLVGTGEWSSYNEQFFGPGTRLTVL.

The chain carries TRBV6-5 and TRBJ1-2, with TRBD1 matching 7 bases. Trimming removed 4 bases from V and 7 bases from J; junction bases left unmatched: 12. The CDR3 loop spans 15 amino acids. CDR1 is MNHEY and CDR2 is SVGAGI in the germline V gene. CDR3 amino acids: CASSSGRGTDLGYTF. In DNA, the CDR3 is TGTGCCAGCAGTTCGGGTAGGGGGACAGACCTTGGCTACACCTTC.

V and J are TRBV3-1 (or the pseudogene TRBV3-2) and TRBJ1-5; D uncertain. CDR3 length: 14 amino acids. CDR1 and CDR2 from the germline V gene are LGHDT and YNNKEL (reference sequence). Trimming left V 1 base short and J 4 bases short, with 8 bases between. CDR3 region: CASSQGKGNQPQHF. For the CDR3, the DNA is TGTGCCAGCAGCCAAGGTAAAGGGAATCAGCCCCAGCATTTT.